There are many counts of the clone carrying this T cell receptor beta chain. The target antigen is unknown. These data belong to a study of T cells after yellow fever vaccination. Overall study findings and caveats: Secondary responses were weaker yet peaked faster, day 5 versus 15. The study re-detected most primary-vaccination clones after the booster (approximately 96% CD4, roughly 85% CD8). Just a small share of clonotypes turned up in the CD4 compartment as well as the CD8 compartment.

The V gene's germline CDR1 is MNHEY and CDR2 SMNVEV (reference sequence). This CDR3 spans 13 amino acids. Trimming at V came to 2 bases and at J to 10 bases, leaving 2 bases not matched to a gene. Synthesis of TCR cDNA relied on 5'RACE template switching, which attached a universal primer site and UMIs. One entry per CDR3 protein results from TCRdb running MiXCR on the 5' RACE reads. Of about 250,000 distinct CDR3 sequences listed, about 3.5% are singletons. The chain employs TRBV27 and TRBJ2-1; 10 positions match TRBD2. This sequence originates from a young man who received the YFV17D yellow fever vaccine. Material: PBMCs, obtained 15 days after the yellow fever booster vaccination. CDR3 protein: CASSLVAGGEQFF. CDR3 DNA sequence: TGTGCCAGCAGTTTAGTAGCGGGGGGCGAGCAGTTCTTC.